The present entry profiles one T cell receptor beta chain with its context. A much larger clone sits a single nucleotide away, making a read error possible. Time point: newly diagnosed GD, antithyroid drugs for less than 3 months. The authors made the TCR library using RNA they extracted from PBMCs. This entry belongs to a study of regulatory T cells in long-lasting Graves disease. Arm-PCR of CDR3 regions and iRepertoire HTBI primers were the basis on which TCR beta libraries were built. TCRdb passed the multiplex PCR reads through MiXCR, listing each CDR3 protein once. The data show 350,000 to 400,000 distinct CDR3 sequences, with 15% to 20% seen just once and 20% to 25% held by the top ten. The germline CDR1 and CDR2 sequences are MNHNS and SASEGT. There are 15 residues in the CDR3. The same data also went into a second study, on T cells in Graves' hyperthyroidism and ophthalmopathy.

This receptor was taken from a woman in her late teens or twenties with Graves disease. The sequencing here drew on peripheral blood mononuclear cells (PBMCs), taken at new diagnosis, from a patient treated with antithyroid drugs. The chain has TRBV6-1 and TRBJ1-5; 8 nucleotides line up with TRBD1. CDR3 sequence: CASREDRGSSQPQHF. CDR3 bases: TGTGCCAGCAGGGAAGACAGGGGCAGCAGTCAGCCCCAGCATTTT.